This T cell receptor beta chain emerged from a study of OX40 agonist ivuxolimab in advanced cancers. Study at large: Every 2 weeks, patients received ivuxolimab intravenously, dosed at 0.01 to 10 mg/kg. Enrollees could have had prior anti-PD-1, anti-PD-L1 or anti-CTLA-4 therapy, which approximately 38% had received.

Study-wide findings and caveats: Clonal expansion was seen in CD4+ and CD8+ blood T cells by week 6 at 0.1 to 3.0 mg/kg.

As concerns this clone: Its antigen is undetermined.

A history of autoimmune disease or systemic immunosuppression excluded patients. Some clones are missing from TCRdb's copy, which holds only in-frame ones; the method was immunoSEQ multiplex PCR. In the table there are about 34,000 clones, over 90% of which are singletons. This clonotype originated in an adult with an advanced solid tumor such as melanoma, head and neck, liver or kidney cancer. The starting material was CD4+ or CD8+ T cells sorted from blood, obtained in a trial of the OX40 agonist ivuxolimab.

The CDR3 spells CASSPQELSYEQYF. The CDR3 coding sequence is TGTGCCAGCTCACCACAGGAGCTCTCCTACGAGCAGTACTTC. The chain joins TRBV18 to TRBJ2-7, with D hard to call. This CDR3 region has 14 residues. Trimming stripped 1 base from V and 0 bases from J, with 7 bases between. CDR1 is KGHSH and CDR2 is LQKENI in the germline V gene. Combining the CDR3 with reference TRBV18 and TRBJ2-7 gives the whole variable domain NAGVMQNPRHLVRRRGQEARLRCSPMKGHSHVYWYRQLPEEGLKFMVYLQKENIIDESGMPKERFSAEFPKEGPSILRIQQVVRGDSAAYFCASSPQELSYEQYFGPGTRLTVT.